Listed here are 14 T cell receptor beta chains from one sample, sequenced in a study of T cells in tumors after PD-1 blockade. The protocol was immunoSEQ multiplex PCR, while the TCRdb copy is restricted to in-frame clones and leaves out a portion. The sample lists 60,000 to 65,000 clones; under 80% were seen once. Here the sequenced sample was PBMCs, taken after anti-PD-1 treatment. The receptors come from a human donor with basal cell carcinoma.

The chain couples TRBV7-9 to TRBJ1-2; D is undetermined. Germline lookup yields CDR1 SEHNR and CDR2 FQNEAQ (reference sequence). Trimming removed 1 base at V and 8 bases at J, with 8 bases between. There are 12 residues in the CDR3. CDR3 sequence reads: CASSLVGFGYTF. The CDR3 nucleotides read TGTGCCAGCAGCTTAGTAGGGTTCGGCTACACCTTC.

The chain uses TRBV30 and TRBJ1-4, with unresolved D. Germline-derived CDR1 and CDR2 are GTSNPN and SVGIG (reference sequence). Trimming shortened V by 4 bases and J by 11 bases, and 11 bases separated the two germline ends. The CDR3 consists of 11 residues. CDR3 nucleotide sequence: TGTGCCTGGACCGTCGGGGTTAAACTGTTTTTT. Its translation: CAWTVGVKLFF. The complete variable domain, with remaining parts taken from reference TRBV30 and TRBJ1-4, reads SQTIHQWPATLVQPVGSPLSLECTVEGTSNPNLYWYRQAAGRGLQLLFYSVGIGQISSEVPQNLSASRPQDRQFILSSKKLLLSDSGFYLCAWTVGVKLFFGSGTQLSVL.

This clone showed up just a few times. The chain recombines TRBV5-6 with TRBJ1-6, with unresolved D. V was pared by 4 bases and J by 3 bases, with 8 bases between. From germline, CDR1 is SGHDT and CDR2 YYEEEE. The CDR3 is made up of 14 amino acids. The CDR3 coding sequence is TGTGCCAGCAGCCAAACAGTCTATAATTCACCCCTCCACTTT. It is translated as CASSQTVYNSPLHF.

The chain employs TRBV5-6 and TRBJ2-4, with no clear D. Deletions cut 4 bases from V and 4 bases from J, with 9 bases between. The CDR3 sequence is 13 residues long. CDR1 and CDR2 from the germline V gene are SGHDT and YYEEEE. Here the CDR3 reads CASSRARKNIQYF. DNA for the CDR3: TGTGCCAGCAGCCGCGCCAGGAAAAACATTCAGTACTTC.

The V gene is TRBV2, the J gene TRBJ1-6; TRBD1 aligns across 7 bases. With V trimmed by 8 bases and J by 0 bases, 10 bases remained unmatched. In germline, CDR1 is SNHLY, CDR2 FYNNEI. The CDR3 runs 17 residues. The CDR3 protein is CASSATGKSSYNSPLHF. CDR3 nucleotides: TGTGCCAGCTCAGCGACAGGGAAAAGCTCCTATAATTCACCCCTCCACTTT.

The chain uses TRBV7-7 and TRBJ2-3, with 10 bases aligning to TRBD1. Per germline, CDR1 SSHAT and CDR2 FNYEAQ (reference sequence). With V trimmed by 5 bases and J by 3 bases, 5 bases remained unmatched. The CDR3 sequence is 15 residues long. The CDR3 here is CASSPDRGLTDTQYF. CDR3 nucleotides: TGTGCCAGCAGCCCTGACAGGGGGCTTACAGATACGCAGTATTTT.

This clone was counted a few times. V gene TRBV3-1 (or the pseudogene TRBV3-2) combines with J gene TRBJ1-2, with D uncertain. The germline V gene encodes CDR1 LGHDT and CDR2 YNNKEL (reference sequence). CDR3 length: 13 amino acids. The V end was cut by 2 bases, the J end by 1 base, with 5 bases between. CDR3 DNA: TGTGCCAGCAGCCAAACAGATAACTATGGCTACACCTTC. This codes for CASSQTDNYGYTF.

DNA of the CDR3: TGTGCCAGCAGCCTAAGCTGGGGTGAGCAGTTCTTC. Amino acids: CASSLSWGEQFF. The rearrangement links TRBV7-8 to TRBJ2-1, with D uncertain. Germline V gives CDR1 SGHVS, CDR2 FQNEAQ. Trimming shortened V by 5 bases and J by 9 bases, and 11 bases separated the two germline ends. The CDR3 is 12 amino acids.

This clone was seen more than once but under ten times. The gene calls are TRBV4-1 and TRBJ1-4; 8 nucleotides agree with TRBD1. This CDR3 contains 17 residues. V lost 4 bases and J lost 2; bases outside the gene matches: 9. CDR1 and CDR2 from the germline V gene are MGHRA and YSYEKL. This chain's CDR3 is CASSPGGRGPTNEKLFF. The CDR3 DNA sequence: TGCGCCAGCAGCCCTGGGGGCAGGGGGCCGACTAATGAAAAACTGTTTTTT.

The CDR3 bases are TGTGCCAGCAGCTCTCGTGGGACAGGGGGCCCCACAGATACGCAGTATTTT. Protein sequence: CASSSRGTGGPTDTQYF. The chain combines TRBV5-4 with TRBJ2-3, with TRBD1 identical over 12 bases. Germline loops: CDR1 SGHNT, CDR2 YYREEE (reference sequence). This CDR3 region has 17 residues. With 3 bases clipped from V and 2 bases from J, the junction kept 7 bases outside the gene matches.

V usage is TRBV7-2 and J usage is TRBJ2-3, with D possibly TRBD2 on 7 matching bases. Germline values: CDR1 SGHTA, CDR2 FQGNSA. The CDR3 extends over 17 amino acids. Trimming pared 0 bases from V and 1 base from J, leaving 14 bases between. The CDR3 nucleotides are TGTGCCAGCAGCTTAGCATTTTCGGGGGGCCGCACAGATACGCAGTATTTT. It yields the protein CASSLAFSGGRTDTQYF.

The rearrangement uses TRBV19 and TRBJ1-5; D gene unclear. Germline V CDR1 and CDR2: LNHDA, SQIVND (reference sequence). The CDR3 is made up of 15 amino acids. Deletions cut 7 bases from V and 3 bases from J, with 16 bases between. The CDR3 sequence is CASNADRAFNQPQHF. CDR3 DNA sequence: TGTGCCAGTAATGCTGATCGGGCCTTCAATCAGCCCCAGCATTTT.

The chain combines TRBV7-9 with TRBJ2-5; 9 bases match TRBD2. The CDR3 is 17 amino acids. V shed 4 bases, J shed 1 base, and the junction held 10 bases outside the gene matches. In germline, CDR1 is SEHNR, CDR2 FQNEAQ (reference sequence). Here the CDR3 DNA reads TGTGCCAGCAGCTCAAGCGCGTCTAGCGGGGTCCAAGAGACCCAGTACTTC. It is translated as CASSSSASSGVQETQYF.

This clone was seen only a few times. The chain carries TRBV7-8 and TRBJ1-6; D is perhaps TRBD1 (6 bases). The CDR3 covers 14 residues. The germline V gene has CDR1 SGHVS and CDR2 FQNEAQ. Deletions cut 6 bases from V and 5 bases from J, with 11 bases between. In DNA form, the CDR3 reads TGTGCCAGCAGGGCAGGGGAGGATAATTCACCCCTCCACTTT. Its translation is CASRAGEDNSPLHF.